These T cell receptor beta chains were read from a single sample in a study of T cell responses to AZD1222 COVID-19 vaccine. Data came from immunoSEQ multiplex PCR; TCRdb stores just in-frame clones and leaves some out. In the table there are about 76,000 clones, under 95% of which are singletons. The source material was peripheral blood, sampled on day 0 of AZD1222 vaccination. The source of these receptors is an adult in good health. Both conserved end residues are part of each CDR3. A D gene is named only where the DNA matches it firmly.

D gene: -; V gene: TRBV11-3; CDR3 protein: CASSLAGGSGGTSTDTQYF
D gene: TRBD1; V gene: TRBV5-1; CDR3 protein: CASSPDRDTDTQYF
D gene: TRBD1; V gene: TRBV29-1; CDR3 protein: CSVEKGQANTEAFF
D gene: -; V gene: TRBV11-3; CDR3 protein: CASNPGITTDTQYF
D gene: -; V gene: TRBV3-1/TRBV3-2; CDR3 protein: CASSHGRPYEQYF
D gene: -; V gene: TRBV12-5; CDR3 protein: CASGWTDYKGYTF
D gene: -; V gene: TRBV12-3/TRBV12-4; CDR3 protein: CASSRQSPSEQFF
D gene: TRBD1; V gene: TRBV6-5; CDR3 protein: CASRTGTGGSYEQYF
D gene: -; V gene: TRBV6-5; CDR3 protein: CASRVDSNQPQHF
D gene: -; V gene: TRBV5-6; CDR3 protein: CASSLAGDTEAFF
D gene: -; V gene: TRBV29-1; CDR3 protein: CSVEARRQETQYF
D gene: -; V gene: TRBV25-1; CDR3 protein: CASSEYGAGTPGYTF
D gene: TRBD1; V gene: TRBV6-1; CDR3 protein: CASSEPGQGWTEAFF
D gene: -; V gene: TRBV6-5; CDR3 protein: CASSYFGGTEAFF
D gene: -; V gene: TRBV6-2/TRBV6-3; CDR3 protein: CASSYSKYKQPQHF
D gene: -; V gene: TRBV5-8; CDR3 protein: CASSLGWSSGNTIYF
D gene: TRBD1; V gene: TRBV3-1/TRBV3-2; CDR3 protein: CASSYGTGILGEQFF
D gene: -; V gene: TRBV12-3/TRBV12-4; CDR3 protein: CASSFEGGYGYTF
D gene: -; V gene: TRBV20-1; CDR3 protein: CSVPTNYGYTF
D gene: -; V gene: TRBV7-6; CDR3 protein: CASSRTRDQPQHF
D gene: -; V gene: TRBV18; CDR3 protein: CASSPEGTYNEQFF
D gene: -; V gene: TRBV2; CDR3 protein: CASRWGLGNTIYF
D gene: -; V gene: TRBV28; CDR3 protein: CASSLWMGDGYTF
D gene: TRBD1; V gene: TRBV10-3; CDR3 protein: CAISERGTGGRELFF
D gene: TRBD2; V gene: TRBV11-3; CDR3 protein: CASSQLSLAGWADTQYF
D gene: -; V gene: TRBV5-1; CDR3 protein: CASSLAGQYGYTF
D gene: -; V gene: TRBV27; CDR3 protein: CASSNGKQFF
D gene: TRBD1; V gene: TRBV9; CDR3 protein: CASSAWGDRTLTNYGYTF
D gene: TRBD1; V gene: TRBV10-3; CDR3 protein: CAITTDPLISGQGHLNTEAFF